The 32 T cell receptor beta chains below were found in one sample sequenced in a study of early T cells in non-severe SARS-CoV-2 infection. TCRdb re-analysed the 5' RACE reads in MiXCR, keeping a single row per CDR3 protein. The sample consists of 120,000 or so distinct CDR3 sequences, approximately 12% of them appearing once. Sequenced here: whole blood, sampled at baseline. The receptors stem from an adult who was a healthcare worker with PCR-confirmed SARS-CoV-2 infection or an uninfected control (not recorded which).

V gene TRBV6-1 combines with J gene TRBJ2-7, with a tentative D call TRBD1 (7 bases). Germline CDR1 is MNHNS and CDR2 is SASEGT. There are 14 residues in the CDR3. V dropped 4 bases and J dropped 6 bases, with 16 bases sitting between them. CDR3 nucleotides: TGTGCCAGCAGTGGAGAGGGGGGACAGTCCGAGCAGTACTTC. Its translation: CASSGEGGQSEQYF.

This clonotype was observed a handful of times. The J gene is TRBJ2-5, the V gene TRBV5-1, with D possibly matching TRBD1 (6 bases). Trimming pared 2 bases from V and 5 bases from J, leaving 16 bases between. Germline V gene sequence: CDR1 SGHRS, CDR2 YFSETQ. This CDR3 spans 15 amino acids. Here the CDR3 reads CASSFHRDGEETQYF. CDR3 DNA: TGCGCCAGCAGCTTCCACAGGGACGGTGAGGAGACCCAGTACTTC.

The chain uses TRBV18 and TRBJ1-2; 8 positions match TRBD1. CDR1 and CDR2 (germline): KGHSH, LQKENI. V shed 3 bases and J 6 bases; nucleotides not matched to a gene: 6. This CDR3 has 14 amino acids. The CDR3 DNA reads TGTGCCAGCTCACCCAGGCAGGGGGCGAATGGCTACACCTTC. This sequence encodes CASSPRQGANGYTF.

The V gene is TRBV29-1, the J gene TRBJ2-1, with 8 nucleotides matching TRBD1. The length of the CDR3 is 12 residues. Germline V gene data show CDR1 as SQVTM and CDR2 as ANQGSEA. The V gene end was trimmed by 0 bases and the J gene end by 13 bases; junction bases not matched to a gene: 5. CDR3 bases: TGCAGCGTTGAAGACGGGACAGGCATACAGTTCTTC. Encoded protein: CSVEDGTGIQFF.

In its sample, this clonotype was seen a few times. V is TRBV6-6 and J is TRBJ1-2; 7 bases line up with TRBD1. The CDR3 runs to 14 residues. CDR1 MNHNY and CDR2 SVGAGI come from the germline V gene (reference sequence). With 5 bases clipped from V and 4 bases from J, the junction kept 7 bases outside the gene matches. CDR3 DNA sequence: TGTGCCAGCAGTCCCAGACAGGGTCCCTATGGCTACACCTTC. Encoded protein: CASSPRQGPYGYTF.

The rearrangement links TRBV9 to TRBJ2-5; TRBD2 matches 7 bases. The CDR3 has 15 residues. J was trimmed by 1 base and V by 3 bases; bases with no gene match: 6. CDR1 SGDLS and CDR2 YYNGEE come from the germline V gene. The CDR3 spells CASSEGLSTQETQYF. The CDR3 coding sequence is TGTGCCAGCAGCGAGGGACTATCGACCCAAGAGACCCAGTACTTC.

This clonotype has just a few counts. The chain joins TRBV29-1 to TRBJ1-2; D is perhaps TRBD1 (6 bases). Germline V CDR1 and CDR2: SQVTM, ANQGSEA. Trimming took 5 bases from V and 4 from J, leaving 11 bases between them. This CDR3 has 12 amino acids. The CDR3 nucleotides are TGCAGCGTTCACAGGACAGTCTATGGCTACACCTTC. Translating gives CSVHRTVYGYTF. Supplemented by reference TRBV29-1 and TRBJ1-2, the full variable domain reads SAVISQKPSRDICQRGTSLTIQCQVDSQVTMMFWYRQQPGQSLTLIATANQGSEATYESGFVIDKFPISRPNLTFSTLTVSNMSPEDSSIYLCSVHRTVYGYTFGSGTRLTVV.

This clonotype was recorded many times. The V gene is TRBV2, the J gene TRBJ1-5; 7 positions match TRBD1. The CDR3 contains 15 residues. Germline V gives CDR1 SNHLY, CDR2 FYNNEI. V shed 6 bases, J shed 0 bases, and the junction held 5 bases outside the gene matches. The CDR3 bases are TGTGCCAGCAGCCAACAGGGGTATAGCAATCAGCCCCAGCATTTT. Translation gives CASSQQGYSNQPQHF.

The gene calls are TRBV5-1 and TRBJ2-7; D ambiguous. Germline V CDR1 and CDR2: SGHRS, YFSETQ. V was cut by 0 bases and J by 3 bases, with 13 bases left in between. The CDR3 has 15 residues. CDR3 in DNA: TGCGCCAGCAGCTTGGCGAGCAGAGCCCTCTACGAGCAGTACTTC. Translation: CASSLASRALYEQYF. Full variable domain (rest looked up from reference TRBV5-1 and TRBJ2-7): KAGVTQTPRYLIKTRGQQVTLSCSPISGHRSVSWYQQTPGQGLQFLFEYFSETQRNKGNFPGRFSGRQFSNSRSEMNVSTLELGDSALYLCASSLASRALYEQYFGPGTRLTVT.

The genes are TRBV7-6 and TRBJ2-1, with 8 positions matching TRBD2. Germline trimming cut 7 bases from V and 12 bases from J; bases unmatched to any gene: 14. Looked up from germline, CDR1 is SGHVS and CDR2 is FNYEAQ. The CDR3 consists of 14 residues. For the CDR3, the DNA is TGTGCCAGCACCCTCGAGGCGGGGGGCCTGGGGCAGTTCTTC. Its translation is CASTLEAGGLGQFF.

CDR3 loop: CASSFTRTGPKNIQYF. CDR3 nucleotides: TGTGCCAGCAGCTTTACCCGGACAGGGCCGAAAAACATTCAGTACTTC. V is TRBV7-2 and J is TRBJ2-4; 8 positions match TRBD1. The CDR3 consists of 16 residues. V lost 3 bases and J lost 4; bases outside the gene matches: 8. Germline values: CDR1 SGHTA, CDR2 FQGNSA.

This clonotype was counted ten times or more. The CDR3 DNA sequence: TGTGCCAGCCGGACCGAGGGGTTCGGTGAGCAGTTCTTC. Amino acids: CASRTEGFGEQFF. The rearrangement uses TRBV6-1 and TRBJ2-1, with D tentatively TRBD1 or TRBD2 (5 bases each). CDR3 length: 13 amino acids. The V and J ends lost 8 bases and 9 bases respectively, with 17 bases between them. Germline assignment: CDR1 MNHNS and CDR2 SASEGT.

This chain links TRBV3-1 with TRBJ1-1; no clear D gene. Germline V gene data show CDR1 as LGHDT and CDR2 as YNNKEL (reference sequence). The germline V and J ends were trimmed by 4 bases and 1 base, with 10 bases remaining between them. The CDR3 length is 14 residues. The DNA of the CDR3 is TGTGCCAGCAGCCCGTACTGGGGGAACACTGAAGCTTTCTTT. Translating gives CASSPYWGNTEAFF.

The rearrangement links TRBV11-1 to TRBJ2-7, with D possibly being TRBD2 (5 bases). Germline assignment: CDR1 SGHAT and CDR2 FQDESV (reference sequence). Trimming cost V 3 bases and J 7 bases, with 16 bases left between them. The CDR3 consists of 14 residues. The CDR3 DNA reads as TGTGCCAGCAGCTTGGGCAGGACGCCGGGGGAGCAGTACTTC. Translated, it gives CASSLGRTPGEQYF.

The chain couples TRBV9 to TRBJ2-2; D gene uncertain. V lost 3 bases and J 7 bases, leaving 10 bases between the germline ends. CDR1 SGDLS and CDR2 YYNGEE come from the germline V gene. This CDR3 contains 13 residues. The CDR3 sequence: CASSAEEDGELFF. The CDR3 region has the DNA TGTGCCAGCAGCGCAGAAGAAGACGGGGAGCTGTTTTTT.

This clonotype showed up many times. The chain couples TRBV18 to TRBJ1-1; tentatively, D is TRBD1 (6 bases). Germline assignment: CDR1 KGHSH and CDR2 LQKENI. V dropped 3 bases and J dropped 2 bases, with 13 bases sitting between them. This CDR3 contains 15 residues. Here the CDR3 DNA reads TGTGCCAGCTCACCGTCACAGGGTACTAACACTGAAGCTTTCTTT. Protein: CASSPSQGTNTEAFF.

This clonotype came up a few times. The gene calls are TRBV6-6 and TRBJ1-1; no firm D call. Germline V gene lookup returns CDR1 MNHNY and CDR2 SVGAGI (reference sequence). This CDR3 contains 10 residues. V lost 6 bases and J 7 bases, leaving 6 bases between the germline ends. The CDR3 is CASRTDEAFF. CDR3 sequence (DNA): TGTGCCAGCAGGACGGATGAAGCTTTCTTT.

A few counts support this clonotype. V gene TRBV11-3 combines with J gene TRBJ2-3; D not resolved. Germline assignment: CDR1 SGHNT and CDR2 YENEEA. This CDR3 contains 11 residues. V was shortened by 5 bases and J by 7 bases, with 7 bases between the two germline ends. In DNA form, the CDR3 reads TGTGCCAGCAGCATCGGACATACGCAGTATTTT. Translated: CASSIGHTQYF. Supplemented by reference TRBV11-3 and TRBJ2-3, the full variable domain reads EAGVVQSPRYKIIEKKQPVAFWCNPISGHNTLYWYLQNLGQGPELLIRYENEEAVDDSQLPKDRFSAERLKGVDSTLKIQPAELGDSAVYLCASSIGHTQYFGPGTRLTVL.

Ten or more counts support this clonotype. The V and J genes are TRBV29-1 and TRBJ1-1; D ambiguous. Germline CDR1 SQVTM, CDR2 ANQGSEA. CDR3 size: 14 residues. Deletions cut 6 bases from V and 0 bases from J, with 14 bases between. The CDR3 loop is CSVRTAAMNTEAFF. The CDR3 DNA is TGCAGCGTCCGGACCGCCGCCATGAACACTGAAGCTTTCTTT.

This clonotype was seen more than once but under ten times. This chain uses TRBV6-4 with TRBJ2-3, with D unresolved. The V gene's germline CDR1 is MRHNA and CDR2 SNTAGT. CDR3 length equals 15 residues. Trimming pared 5 bases from V and 2 bases from J, leaving 14 bases between. The CDR3 sequence: CASSKTGQTTDTQYF. Here the CDR3 DNA reads TGTGCCAGCAGTAAGACTGGCCAGACCACAGATACGCAGTATTTT.

This clonotype was seen a few times. This chain joins TRBV7-3 and TRBJ2-1, with D perhaps TRBD2 (5 bases). Germline V gene data show CDR1 as SGHTA and CDR2 as FQGTGA. This CDR3 has 16 residues. Between the trimmed V and J ends, which lost 4 bases and 0 bases, there was a span of 13 bases. This chain's CDR3 is CASSSHGTSSYNEQFF. The CDR3 DNA follows: TGTGCCAGCAGCTCCCACGGTACTAGCTCCTACAATGAGCAGTTCTTC.

The V and J genes are TRBV27 and TRBJ2-3, with 7 positions matching TRBD2. The trim removed 7 bases at V and 2 bases at J, leaving 6 bases unmatched. CDR3 length equals 14 residues. In germline, CDR1 is MNHEY, CDR2 SMNVEV (reference sequence). The CDR3, as DNA: TGTGCCAGCATGTATAGCGGGCTCACAGATACGCAGTATTTT. This encodes CASMYSGLTDTQYF.

This chain joins TRBV18 and TRBJ2-2; the D is unclear. The germline V and J ends were trimmed by 5 bases and 3 bases, with 7 bases remaining between them. CDR3 length: 13 residues. Germline V gene lookup returns CDR1 KGHSH and CDR2 LQKENI. This CDR3 is CASSKSHTGELFF. In DNA form, the CDR3 reads TGTGCCAGCTCAAAATCTCACACCGGGGAGCTGTTTTTT.

A few counts support this clonotype. The chain recombines TRBV20-1 with TRBJ2-3, with 9 bases identical to TRBD2. Trimming cost V 4 bases and J 6 bases; bases outside gene matches: 5. The CDR3 sequence is 13 residues long. Germline values: CDR1 DFQATT, CDR2 SNEGSKA (reference sequence). The CDR3 loop reads CSAISGSWDTQYF. The CDR3 region has the DNA TGCAGTGCTATTAGCGGGAGCTGGGATACGCAGTATTTT.

The chain uses TRBV6-4 and TRBJ1-2, with 7 bases identical to TRBD1. The junction had 10 bases not matched to a gene; V was cut back by 0 bases and J by 9 bases. Germline values: CDR1 MRHNA, CDR2 SNTAGT. This CDR3 spans 15 amino acids. The CDR3 region is CASSDSLLPGGSYTF. Written as DNA, the CDR3 is TGTGCCAGCAGTGACTCGTTGTTGCCAGGGGGTAGCTACACCTTC.

The V and J genes are TRBV19 and TRBJ1-2, with D maybe TRBD1 (5 bases). V was pared by 6 bases and J by 0 bases, with 11 bases between. Germline loops: CDR1 LNHDA, CDR2 SQIVND (reference sequence). This CDR3 is built from 14 residues. The CDR3 protein is CASSRTPTNYGYTF. The CDR3 DNA reads TGTGCCAGTAGCCGGACACCAACTAACTATGGCTACACCTTC.

This clonotype has only a few counts. This chain joins TRBV6-5 and TRBJ2-1; 14 bases line up with TRBD2. The length of the CDR3 is 20 residues. With V trimmed by 4 bases and J by 0 bases, 11 bases remained unmatched. The V gene's germline CDR1 is MNHEY and CDR2 SVGAGI. CDR3 nucleotide sequence: TGTGCCAGCAGTTCCGTCGGACTAGCGGGGGGCCCGAGCTCCTACAATGAGCAGTTCTTC. Protein product: CASSSVGLAGGPSSYNEQFF.

In its sample, this clonotype was seen a few times. V is TRBV7-2 and J is TRBJ1-6; D remains unclear. The V end was cut by 1 base, the J end by 5 bases, with 12 bases between. Germline assignment: CDR1 SGHTA and CDR2 FQGNSA. The CDR3 is 16 residues long. The CDR3 DNA reads as TGTGCCAGCAGCTTAGGTCTCCTCGGCGATAATTCACCCCTCCACTTT. Encoded protein: CASSLGLLGDNSPLHF. The whole variable domain, remainder taken from reference TRBV7-2 and TRBJ1-6, is GAGVSQSPSNKVTEKGKDVELRCDPISGHTALYWYRQSLGQGLEFLIYFQGNSAPDKSGLPSDRFSAERTGGSVSTLTIQRTQQEDSAVYLCASSLGLLGDNSPLHFGNGTRLTVT.

This clonotype showed up just a few times. This rearrangement joins TRBV9 to TRBJ2-7, with D maybe TRBD1 (5 bases). There are 14 residues in the CDR3. The germline V and J ends were trimmed by 0 bases and 4 bases, with 11 bases remaining between them. The germline V gene encodes CDR1 SGDLS and CDR2 YYNGEE. Here the CDR3 DNA reads TGTGCCAGCAGCGTAGTCGACAGAGCTTACGAGCAGTACTTC. Protein sequence: CASSVVDRAYEQYF.

The sample holds many counts of this clonotype. The rearrangement uses TRBV18 and TRBJ1-1; D gene unclear. Germline V lookup: CDR1 KGHSH, CDR2 LQKENI. The V end was cut by 3 bases, the J end by 0 bases, with 8 bases between. This CDR3 region has 14 residues. The CDR3 region is CASSPPMVNTEAFF. For the CDR3, the DNA is TGTGCCAGCTCACCCCCGATGGTGAACACTGAAGCTTTCTTT.

The chain couples TRBV28 to TRBJ2-7; D remains ambiguous. V dropped 1 base and J dropped 6 bases, with 13 bases sitting between them. The CDR3 spans 14 residues. Germline CDR1 reads MDHEN; CDR2 reads SYDVKM. CDR3 in DNA: TGTGCCAGCAGTTTATCAGGCAGACGTAGCGAGCAGTACTTC. This encodes CASSLSGRRSEQYF.

This clonotype was recorded at least ten times. V and J are TRBV7-2 and TRBJ1-1; 8 bases align to TRBD1. This CDR3 contains 15 residues. Germline V CDR1 and CDR2: SGHTA, FQGNSA. V dropped 5 bases and J dropped 0; count of bases not matched to a gene: 5. CDR3 in amino acids: CASSGQGSVNTEAFF. The CDR3, as DNA: TGTGCCAGCAGCGGACAGGGTAGCGTGAACACTGAAGCTTTCTTT. The full variable domain, rest sourced from reference TRBV7-2 and TRBJ1-1, is GAGVSQSPSNKVTEKGKDVELRCDPISGHTALYWYRQSLGQGLEFLIYFQGNSAPDKSGLPSDRFSAERTGGSVSTLTIQRTQQEDSAVYLCASSGQGSVNTEAFFGQGTRLTVV.